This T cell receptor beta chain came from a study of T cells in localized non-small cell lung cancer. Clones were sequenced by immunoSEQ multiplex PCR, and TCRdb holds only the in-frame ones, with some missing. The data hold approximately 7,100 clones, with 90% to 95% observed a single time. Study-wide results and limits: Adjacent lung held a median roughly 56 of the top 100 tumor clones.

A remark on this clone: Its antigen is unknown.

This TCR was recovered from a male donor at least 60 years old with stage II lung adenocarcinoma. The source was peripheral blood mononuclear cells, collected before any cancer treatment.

The CDR3 region has the DNA TGTGCCAGCGGTAGATATCAGGGGGCTCATGAAAAACTGTTTTTT. This encodes CASGRYQGAHEKLFF. V and J are TRBV2 and TRBJ1-4; the match to TRBD1 covers 8 bases. Losses at the gene ends were 8 bases for V and 6 bases for J; bases not matched to a gene: 11. Germline V gives CDR1 SNHLY, CDR2 FYNNEI. This CDR3 has 15 amino acids.